Listed here is a single T cell receptor beta chain. The sample is drawn from a study of control samples from healthy donors and cancer patients. Germline-derived CDR1 and CDR2 are LNHDA and SQIVND (reference sequence). This CDR3 has 15 residues. V shed 5 bases, J shed 5 bases, and the junction held 6 bases outside the gene matches. The repertoire was sequenced with immunoSEQ multiplex PCR; TCRdb's copy has only in-frame clones and lacks some. The table records around 67,000 clones, around 90% of them present only once. This chain joins TRBV19 and TRBJ2-5, with TRBD1 identical over 12 bases. The TCR was taken from a man aged 60-69 years with colorectal cancer. Source material: PBMCs. The chain's CDR3 is CASSSGTGGSETQYF. The CDR3 DNA reads as TGTGCCAGTAGTTCCGGGACAGGGGGCAGCGAGACCCAGTACTTC.